Listed below are T cell receptor beta chains from one sample, sequenced in a study of shared T cell receptors in the human thymus. Some clones are missing from TCRdb's copy, which holds only in-frame ones; the method was immunoSEQ multiplex PCR. The sample contains hundreds of thousands of clones, 87% of which appear only once. The sample was also reused in another study, on human thymus T cells.

Material for sequencing was thymocytes. These receptors all stem from a boy in the first two years of life with a congenital heart defect. The CDR3 runs from the conserved cysteine through the conserved F or W. A D gene is named only where the DNA matches it firmly. For some rows the clone size is stated as once, few or many, or as a class when expanded; others skip it.

d_call	v_call	clone_size	j_call	cdr3_aa	cdr3_nt
-	TRBV6-1	-	TRBJ1-2	CATRTFRSYGYTF	TGTGCCACTCGGACATTCCGGAGCTATGGCTACACCTTC
-	TRBV29-1	-	TRBJ2-1	CSRGYSYNEQFF	TGCAGCCGCGGATACTCCTACAATGAGCAGTTCTTC
-	TRBV5-8	-	TRBJ1-2	CASSPRGGGYTF	TGTGCCAGCAGCCCACGAGGAGGTGGCTACACCTTC
TRBD1	TRBV5-6	-	TRBJ1-5	CASSMMDRGNQPQHF	TGTGCCAGCAGCATGATGGACAGGGGTAATCAGCCCCAGCATTTT
-	TRBV6-1	-	TRBJ2-7	CASSRESAPYEQYF	TGTGCCAGCAGTAGAGAAAGTGCCCCCTACGAGCAGTACTTC
TRBD1	TRBV7-3	-	TRBJ2-5	CATSGGESQETQYF	TGTGCCACCTCAGGGGGCGAAAGCCAAGAGACCCAGTACTTC
-	TRBV12-1	few	TRBJ1-2	CASSFGSQVDLYGYTF	TGTGCCAGCAGCTTCGGCTCACAGGTGGATCTCTATGGCTACACCTTC
TRBD1	TRBV15	-	TRBJ1-4	CATSGEGAEKLFF	TGTGCCACCAGCGGCGAGGGGGCGGAAAAACTGTTTTTT
TRBD1	TRBV9	once	TRBJ2-3	CASSVERGPDTQYF	TGTGCCAGCAGCGTGGAGAGGGGGCCCGATACGCAGTATTTT
-	TRBV2	-	TRBJ1-2	CASSVFLWAGRNYGYTF	TGTGCCAGCAGTGTTTTCCTTTGGGCAGGGCGGAACTATGGCTACACCTTC
TRBD2	TRBV7-2	-	TRBJ2-7	CASSLAPGLGAYEQYF	TGTGCCAGCAGCTTAGCCCCGGGACTAGGTGCCTACGAGCAGTACTTC
-	TRBV7-3	-	TRBJ2-5	CASNLLGGRETQYF	TGTGCCAGCAACCTGCTCGGGGGGCGAGAGACCCAGTACTTC
-	TRBV6-1	-	TRBJ2-7	CASSESGSLGSYEQYF	TGTGCCAGCAGTGAATCTGGGAGTCTCGGCTCCTACGAGCAGTACTTC
-	TRBV5-6	-	TRBJ2-1	CASTFTDSRIIHEQFF	TGTGCCAGCACCTTTACCGACAGTAGAATTATACATGAGCAGTTCTTC
TRBD1	TRBV4-3	-	TRBJ2-5	CASSQDKRQGQETQYF	TGCGCCAGCAGCCAAGATAAAAGACAGGGACAAGAGACCCAGTACTTC
TRBD2	TRBV7-2	-	TRBJ2-7	CASSLTSGGYEQYF	TGTGCCAGCAGCTTGACTAGCGGGGGCTACGAGCAGTACTTC
TRBD2	TRBV7-2	-	TRBJ2-7	CASSPLGTSGAYEQYF	TGTGCCAGCAGCCCCCTCGGGACTAGCGGAGCCTACGAGCAGTACTTC
TRBD1	TRBV5-8	-	TRBJ1-2	CASSYRQGRFYGYTF	TGTGCCAGCAGCTACCGACAGGGCCGATTCTATGGCTACACCTTC
-	TRBV28	-	TRBJ2-5	CASSSLTGSHDQETQYF	TGTGCCAGCAGTTCTCTAACAGGATCACACGATCAAGAGACCCAGTACTTC
-	TRBV4-2	-	TRBJ2-1	CASSQVPAGSSYNEQFF	TGTGCCAGCAGCCAAGTTCCGGCGGGGTCCTCCTACAATGAGCAGTTCTTC
-	TRBV30	-	TRBJ1-6	CAWSPTPPTAYNSPLHF	TGTGCCTGGAGTCCGACCCCCCCGACAGCTTATAATTCACCCCTCCACTTT